Listed below are T cell receptor beta chains from one sample, sequenced in a study of blood T cell repertoires in COVID-19. The table came from immunoSEQ multiplex PCR; TCRdb's copy has only in-frame clones and leaves some out. The sample yields about 230,000 clones, around 82% seen once. Sequenced sample: peripheral blood. Every receptor here comes from a man aged 45-60 years with active or convalescent COVID-19. CDR3s include the opening cysteine and the closing phenylalanine or tryptophan. Fields, in order: CDR3 DNA, CDR3 protein, J gene, D gene, V gene, clone size. A D gene is named only where the DNA matches it firmly. Clone size is shown for a subset of rows, as once, few, many or a class of expanded clone.

cdr3_nt: TGTGCCAGCTCCCCGACTAGCGGGGGCTCCTACGAGCAGTACTTC
cdr3_aa: CASSPTSGGSYEQYF
j_call: TRBJ2-7
d_call: TRBD2
v_call: TRBV18
clone_size: many

cdr3_nt: TGTGCCAGCAGTTCGTCGGACAGCTTAATAGGTGGCTACACCTTC
cdr3_aa: CASSSSDSLIGGYTF
j_call: TRBJ1-2
d_call: NA
v_call: TRBV28
clone_size: NA

cdr3_nt: TGTGCCAGCAGTGCCCCCGGTCGGGGAGGTGAAGCTTTCTTT
cdr3_aa: CASSAPGRGGEAFF
j_call: TRBJ1-1
d_call: NA
v_call: TRBV28
clone_size: NA

cdr3_nt: TGTGCCAGCAGTTTATATTCCGGGACGGGGGGATACGCTTTCTTT
cdr3_aa: CASSLYSGTGGYAFF
j_call: TRBJ1-1
d_call: NA
v_call: TRBV28
clone_size: NA

cdr3_nt: TGTGCCAGCAGCCAAGGCTCTAGGGAGAATCAGCCCCAGCATTTT
cdr3_aa: CASSQGSRENQPQHF
j_call: TRBJ1-5
d_call: NA
v_call: TRBV3-1/TRBV3-2
clone_size: NA

cdr3_nt: TGTGCCAGCAGCCTAAACTACGAGCAGTACTTC
cdr3_aa: CASSLNYEQYF
j_call: TRBJ2-7
d_call: NA
v_call: TRBV7-8
clone_size: NA

cdr3_nt: TGTGCCAGTAGTATCCCCCAGGGGTGGACCGGGGAGCTGTTTTTT
cdr3_aa: CASSIPQGWTGELFF
j_call: TRBJ2-2
d_call: NA
v_call: TRBV19
clone_size: few

cdr3_nt: TGCAGCGTTGAGGGGGACAACTACGAGCAGTACTTC
cdr3_aa: CSVEGDNYEQYF
j_call: TRBJ2-7
d_call: NA
v_call: TRBV29-1
clone_size: once

cdr3_nt: TGTGCCAGCAGCTCGCCTATTCACACCGGGGAGCTGTTTTTT
cdr3_aa: CASSSPIHTGELFF
j_call: TRBJ2-2
d_call: NA
v_call: TRBV7-9
clone_size: NA

cdr3_nt: TGTGCCAGCAGCCAACAGGGTCGTGAGCAGTTCTTC
cdr3_aa: CASSQQGREQFF
j_call: TRBJ2-1
d_call: NA
v_call: TRBV3-1/TRBV3-2
clone_size: NA

cdr3_nt: TGTGCCAGCAGCCAAGATGGGGACATTAACTCTGGGGCCAACGTCCTGACTTTC
cdr3_aa: CASSQDGDINSGANVLTF
j_call: TRBJ2-6
d_call: NA
v_call: TRBV4-2
clone_size: NA

cdr3_nt: TGTGCCAGCAGCTTTTCAAACACCGGGGAGCTGTTTTTT
cdr3_aa: CASSFSNTGELFF
j_call: TRBJ2-2
d_call: NA
v_call: TRBV7-6
clone_size: NA

cdr3_nt: TGTGCCATCAGAGGACAGGGGCGGAATAATTCACCCCTCCACTTT
cdr3_aa: CAIRGQGRNNSPLHF
j_call: TRBJ1-6
d_call: TRBD1
v_call: TRBV10-3
clone_size: NA

cdr3_nt: TGTGCCAGCAGCTTAGGTCGGTCGGACGAGCAGTACTTC
cdr3_aa: CASSLGRSDEQYF
j_call: TRBJ2-7
d_call: NA
v_call: TRBV7-8
clone_size: NA

cdr3_nt: TGTGCCAGCAGCCAAGATCACGGGGGAAAGACCCAGTACTTC
cdr3_aa: CASSQDHGGKTQYF
j_call: TRBJ2-5
d_call: NA
v_call: TRBV3-1/TRBV3-2
clone_size: few

cdr3_nt: TGTGCCAGCAGCTTAATTCTCGCCGGGGAGCTGTTTTTT
cdr3_aa: CASSLILAGELFF
j_call: TRBJ2-2
d_call: NA
v_call: TRBV7-8
clone_size: NA

cdr3_nt: TGTGCCAGCAGCGAGAGGGGACTAGCGGGGGATCATTCTTCTAGCACAGATACGCAGTATTTT
cdr3_aa: CASSERGLAGDHSSSTDTQYF
j_call: TRBJ2-3
d_call: TRBD2
v_call: TRBV9
clone_size: NA

cdr3_nt: TGTGCCAGCAGTGAAGAAAGAGGGAGTACGGGAAACACCATATATTTT
cdr3_aa: CASSEERGSTGNTIYF
j_call: TRBJ1-3
d_call: NA
v_call: TRBV2
clone_size: NA

cdr3_nt: TGTGCCAGCAGCGAGGGACTAGCGGGGGACAATGAGCAGTTCTTC
cdr3_aa: CASSEGLAGDNEQFF
j_call: TRBJ2-1
d_call: TRBD2
v_call: TRBV7-9
clone_size: few

cdr3_nt: TGTGCCAGCAGCCCTTCGGGGGGGATCACAGATACGCAGTATTTT
cdr3_aa: CASSPSGGITDTQYF
j_call: TRBJ2-3
d_call: TRBD2
v_call: TRBV5-4
clone_size: NA

cdr3_nt: TGTGCCAGCACCGACAGGGGGTCAAACACCATATATTTT
cdr3_aa: CASTDRGSNTIYF
j_call: TRBJ1-3
d_call: TRBD1
v_call: TRBV18
clone_size: NA

cdr3_nt: TGTGCCAGCAGTCCTGCGACAGAGAACTATGGCTACACCTTC
cdr3_aa: CASSPATENYGYTF
j_call: TRBJ1-2
d_call: NA
v_call: TRBV6-5
clone_size: once

cdr3_nt: TGTGCCAGCAAGGGACAGGGCTATGGCTACACCTTC
cdr3_aa: CASKGQGYGYTF
j_call: TRBJ1-2
d_call: TRBD1
v_call: TRBV12-3/TRBV12-4
clone_size: NA

cdr3_nt: TGTGCCAGCAGCTTGTCGGGGGGGTTGTCCTACAATGAGCAGTTCTTC
cdr3_aa: CASSLSGGLSYNEQFF
j_call: TRBJ2-1
d_call: TRBD2
v_call: TRBV7-2
clone_size: NA

cdr3_nt: TGTGCCAGCAGCTGGACAGCGAGCACAGATACGCAGTATTTT
cdr3_aa: CASSWTASTDTQYF
j_call: TRBJ2-3
d_call: NA
v_call: TRBV5-6
clone_size: NA

cdr3_nt: TGCGCCAGCAGCCAAGTGATGAGGGACACTGAAGCTTTCTTT
cdr3_aa: CASSQVMRDTEAFF
j_call: TRBJ1-1
d_call: NA
v_call: TRBV4-1
clone_size: NA

cdr3_nt: TGCAGTGCGACCACGGGGTTTGAAGCTTTCTTT
cdr3_aa: CSATTGFEAFF
j_call: TRBJ1-1
d_call: NA
v_call: TRBV20-1
clone_size: NA

cdr3_nt: TGTGCCAGCACCCCCGCGGGGGCCCTTTATGGCTACACCTTC
cdr3_aa: CASTPAGALYGYTF
j_call: TRBJ1-2
d_call: NA
v_call: TRBV6-2/TRBV6-3
clone_size: NA

cdr3_nt: TGTGCCTGGGGCAGGGGCCCGAGCACAGATACGCAGTATTTT
cdr3_aa: CAWGRGPSTDTQYF
j_call: TRBJ2-3
d_call: NA
v_call: TRBV30
clone_size: NA

cdr3_nt: TGTGCCAGCAGCCAAGAGGGTACTACCCTCTACGAGCAGTACTTC
cdr3_aa: CASSQEGTTLYEQYF
j_call: TRBJ2-7
d_call: NA
v_call: TRBV3-1/TRBV3-2
clone_size: NA

cdr3_nt: TGTGCCAGCAGCGTAGCTTTCCTAGCGGGGGGTGAGCAGTTCTTC
cdr3_aa: CASSVAFLAGGEQFF
j_call: TRBJ2-1
d_call: TRBD2
v_call: TRBV9
clone_size: NA

cdr3_nt: TGTGCCAGCAGCCTGGGGCAAACTGAAGCTTTCTTT
cdr3_aa: CASSLGQTEAFF
j_call: TRBJ1-1
d_call: NA
v_call: TRBV5-6
clone_size: NA

cdr3_nt: TGCAGCGTTGAACGCCTCAGGAACACTGAAGCTTTCTTT
cdr3_aa: CSVERLRNTEAFF
j_call: TRBJ1-1
d_call: NA
v_call: TRBV29-1
clone_size: NA

cdr3_nt: TGTGCCAGCAGCTCCCCGACAGGGAAGTACAATGAGCAGTTCTTC
cdr3_aa: CASSSPTGKYNEQFF
j_call: TRBJ2-1
d_call: TRBD1
v_call: TRBV7-2
clone_size: NA

cdr3_nt: TGTGCCAGCAGCGGACAGGGGGTGAGGTTTTCACCCCTCCACTTT
cdr3_aa: CASSGQGVRFSPLHF
j_call: TRBJ1-6
d_call: TRBD1
v_call: TRBV9
clone_size: NA

cdr3_nt: TGCGCCAGCAGCCCCTTTCGGGCAACTAATGAAAAACTGTTTTTT
cdr3_aa: CASSPFRATNEKLFF
j_call: TRBJ1-4
d_call: NA
v_call: TRBV4-1
clone_size: NA

cdr3_nt: TGTGCCAGTAGTTTTCCGGCAGGGGGTATGAACACTGAAGCTTTCTTT
cdr3_aa: CASSFPAGGMNTEAFF
j_call: TRBJ1-1
d_call: TRBD1
v_call: TRBV19
clone_size: NA